These T cell receptor beta chains were read from a single sample in a study of blood T cell repertoires in COVID-19. Only in-frame clones appear in the TCRdb table, and some are missing; sequencing was by immunoSEQ multiplex PCR. The sample carries approximately 450,000 clones, approximately 90% recorded once. Specimen: PBMCs or T cells enriched from blood (not recorded which). The receptor source for this set is a woman aged 18 to 35 with acute COVID-19. CDR3s leave out the opening cysteine and the closing phenylalanine or tryptophan. Clone size is shown for a subset of rows, as once, few, many or a class of expanded clone.

v_call	j_call	clone_size	cdr3_aa
TRBV28	TRBJ1-4	NA	ASSFISRAGFPTNEKLF
TRBV7-2	TRBJ1-2	NA	ASSPRVAGGYGYT
TRBV18	TRBJ1-5	NA	ASSLTVTGGGQPQH
TRBV12-3/TRBV12-4	TRBJ1-5	NA	ASSYTGDQPQH
TRBV30	TRBJ2-5	NA	AWIRAETQY
TRBV27	TRBJ2-7	NA	ASSLSPGNEQY
TRBV25-1	TRBJ2-3	once	ASSLSTGGTDTQY
TRBV19	TRBJ2-3	NA	ASSNRGLAGVADTQY
TRBV11-2	TRBJ1-5	NA	ASSLDIRQPQH
TRBV10-3	TRBJ1-6	few	AISVGVDNSPLH
TRBV25-1	TRBJ2-1	NA	ASSEPTREDEQF
TRBV7-8	TRBJ2-7	NA	ASSLATSGVLNEQY
TRBV2	TRBJ1-2	NA	ASTEGRDHGYT
TRBV29-1	TRBJ2-1	NA	SVTWGLAGVNEQF
TRBV24-1	TRBJ2-2	NA	ATTTGNTGELF
TRBV30	TRBJ1-2	NA	AWYGSDGYT
TRBV15	TRBJ2-5	NA	ATSSGDRETQY
TRBV2	TRBJ1-2	NA	ASSATGTGDGYT
TRBV5-8	TRBJ2-7	NA	ASSRSAWGAYEQY
TRBV12-3/TRBV12-4	TRBJ2-5	NA	ASSQNRMETQY
TRBV5-4	TRBJ2-7	once	ASSLDRVSEQY
TRBV9	TRBJ1-1	NA	ASSVEPVNTEAF
TRBV5-4	TRBJ2-3	NA	ASSQDRQSTDTQY
TRBV27	TRBJ2-2	once	ASSLGQGRTGELF
TRBV3-1/TRBV3-2	TRBJ1-6	NA	ASSPGFRASPLH
TRBV28	TRBJ1-2	once	ASSFVGQGSDGYT
TRBV7-3	TRBJ2-3	once	ASSLFGLAGDPSTDTQY
TRBV4-2	TRBJ1-1	NA	ASSPGQGRTEAF
TRBV24-1	TRBJ2-3	NA	ATSDLGQGSHVTDTQY
TRBV13	TRBJ1-4	few	ASSLGRGGEKLF
TRBV11-2	TRBJ1-3	NA	ASRGQVSGNTIY
TRBV28	TRBJ1-2	NA	ASSLGGGSYGYT
TRBV18	TRBJ2-5	NA	ASSPWGTEETQY
TRBV28	TRBJ2-7	NA	ASSLGGQTYSEQY
TRBV3-1/TRBV3-2	TRBJ2-1	NA	ASSQASFSYNEQF
TRBV4-3	TRBJ2-5	NA	ASSQGQFQETQY
TRBV3-1/TRBV3-2	TRBJ2-1	NA	ASSLRGNEQF
TRBV25-1	TRBJ1-2	NA	ASSESDTNYGYT
TRBV5-1	TRBJ2-2	NA	ASSLALGAGGELF